The sample holds a few counts of the clone carrying this T cell receptor beta chain. As to time point: pre-sensitization, week 0. Treatment here: therapeutic diphenylcyclopropenone sensitization with weekly scalp DPC. The CDR3 is made up of 14 amino acids. Germline V gene data show CDR1 as MNHEY and CDR2 as SMNVEV (reference sequence). V was cut by 5 bases and J by 3 bases, with 14 bases left in between. TCRdb called the RACE reads again in MiXCR, with one record for every CDR3 protein. Among about 260,000 distinct CDR3 sequences listed, about 8.6% were seen once. These data are taken from a study of human T cells and chemical hapten exposure.

Sequencing was performed on whole blood, taken in connection with sensitization to the hapten diphenylcyclopropenone (DPC). The chain is built from TRBV27 and TRBJ2-7; perhaps D is TRBD1 or TRBD2 (5 bases each). The sequence derives from a woman between 40 and 55 years old with alopecia areata. Some clones in this sample may be carry-over from other donors' samples. The chain's CDR3 is CASSMGRPIYEQYF. CDR3 DNA sequence: TGTGCCAGCAGTATGGGACGGCCGATCTACGAGCAGTACTTC.